This TCR beta chain was recorded in a study of CD8+CD57+ T cells in acquired aplastic anemia. General study findings and limits: The CD8+ Simpson's diversity of patients and controls was not significantly different. Shared by patients and controls, just under 30 CD8+ CDR3s were abundant in patients.

V dropped 7 bases and J dropped 3 bases, with 10 bases sitting between them. Germline CDR1 reads SQVTM; CDR2 reads ANQGSEA. The CDR3 sequence is 11 residues long. TCR beta VDJ and CDR3 were profiled, and genomic DNA was the template. TCRdb processed the reads anew with MiXCR; each CDR3 protein has one entry. The table shows about 200,000 distinct CDR3 sequences, with 40% to 60% occurring only once. Ten or more counts support this clonotype. Antigen unknown. An expansion of CD8+CD57+ cells by flow cytometry had been shown in patients chosen for sequencing. In all patients, the disease was severe acquired aplastic anemia. No patient had been given any therapy when blood was sampled.

This clonotype originated in a human donor with aplastic anemia. This chain links TRBV29-1 with TRBJ2-7; possible D gene TRBD2, 5 bases. Specimen: sorted CD4+, CD8+, or CD8+CD57+ T cells (not recorded which) from PBMCs. The CDR3 here is CSANRGYEQYF. CDR3 DNA: TGCAGCGCCAATCGGGGCTACGAGCAGTACTTC.